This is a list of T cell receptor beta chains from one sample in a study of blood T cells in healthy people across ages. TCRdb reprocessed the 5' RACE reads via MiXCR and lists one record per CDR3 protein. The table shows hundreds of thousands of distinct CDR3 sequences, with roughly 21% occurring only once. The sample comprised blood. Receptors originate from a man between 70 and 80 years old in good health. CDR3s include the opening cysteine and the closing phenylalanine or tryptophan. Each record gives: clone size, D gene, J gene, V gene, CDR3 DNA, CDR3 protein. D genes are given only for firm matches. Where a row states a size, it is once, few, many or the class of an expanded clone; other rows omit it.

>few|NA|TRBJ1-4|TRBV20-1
TGCAGTGCTATGGGGGCCGATGAAAAACTGTTTTTT
CSAMGADEKLFF
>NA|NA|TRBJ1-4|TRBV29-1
TGCAGCGTTACCCCTTCACCGGATGAAAAACTGTTTTTT
CSVTPSPDEKLFF
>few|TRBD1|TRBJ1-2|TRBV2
TGTGCCAGCAGTGACGTGTTGGGGACAGGCTATGGCTACACCTTC
CASSDVLGTGYGYTF
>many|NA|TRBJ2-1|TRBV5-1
TGTGCCAGCAGCTTGGGGGGGACAGGCTACAATGAGCAGTTCTTC
CASSLGGTGYNEQFF
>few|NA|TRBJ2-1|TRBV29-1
TGCAGCGTTCTGGTGGTTTGGGATTCTGAGCAGTTCTTC
CSVLVVWDSEQFF
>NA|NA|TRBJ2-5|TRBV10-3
TGTGCCATCAGTGCATACGGGGCAGGGGGGAAAGAGACCCAGTACTTC
CAISAYGAGGKETQYF
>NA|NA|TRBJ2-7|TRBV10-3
TGTGCCATCAGTGAGGAGTATCAGCGGTACGAGCAGTACTTC
CAISEEYQRYEQYF
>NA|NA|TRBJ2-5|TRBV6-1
TGTGCCAGCAATGGGGCGGGTGGTCAAGAGACCCAGTACTTC
CASNGAGGQETQYF
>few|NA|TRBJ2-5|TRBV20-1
TGCAGTGCTAAGGTGCAGGAGACCCAGTACTTC
CSAKVQETQYF
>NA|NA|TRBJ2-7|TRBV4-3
TGCGCCAGCAGCCAAGAAGGGTATCAGGGTGTCCACGAGCAGTACTTC
CASSQEGYQGVHEQYF
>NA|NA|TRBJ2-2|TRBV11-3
TGTGCCAGTTCGACTAGGTCGAACACCGGGGAGCTGTTTTTT
CASSTRSNTGELFF
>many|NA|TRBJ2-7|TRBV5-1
TGCGCCAGCAGCCCTCGGTTGACAGACCATCGGAACGAGCAGTACTTC
CASSPRLTDHRNEQYF
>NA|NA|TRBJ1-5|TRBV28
TGTGCCAGCATTCTAGACGGTAATCAGCCCCAGCATTTT
CASILDGNQPQHF
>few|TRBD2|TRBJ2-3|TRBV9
TGTGCCAGCAGCGTAGCTGGCGGGAGTTCAGATACGCAGTATTTT
CASSVAGGSSDTQYF
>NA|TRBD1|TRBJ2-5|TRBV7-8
TGTGCCAGCAGCTTAGACCCACCTCGGACAGGGGGCGAGGTGACCCAGTACTTC
CASSLDPPRTGGEVTQYF
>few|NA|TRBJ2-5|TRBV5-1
TGCGCCAGCAGCTTGGACGGAGCGACGGGTCAAGAGACCCAGTACTTC
CASSLDGATGQETQYF
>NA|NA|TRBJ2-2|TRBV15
TGTGCCACCAGCAGAGATCTCATGGGGTACACCGGGGAGCTGTTTTTT
CATSRDLMGYTGELFF
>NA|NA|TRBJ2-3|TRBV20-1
TGCAGTGCTAGAGATTCGGACGGCACAGATACGCAGTATTTT
CSARDSDGTDTQYF
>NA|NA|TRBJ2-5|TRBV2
TGTGCCAGCAGTGAACCCCGCAGGGCAGAGACCCAGTACTTC
CASSEPRRAETQYF
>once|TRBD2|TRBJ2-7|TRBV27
TGTGCCAGCAGTTTAACCTATCTAGCGGGAAGCGAGCAGTACTTC
CASSLTYLAGSEQYF
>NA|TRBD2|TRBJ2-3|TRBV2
TGTGCCAGCAGTGAATCCCCTAGCGGTTCAGTCACAGATACGCAGTATTTT
CASSESPSGSVTDTQYF
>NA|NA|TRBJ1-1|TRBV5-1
TGCGCCAGCAGCCCCGGCCCGGCGAACACTGAAGCTTTCTTT
CASSPGPANTEAFF